The T cell receptor (beta chain) under discussion was sequenced for a study of blood T cells in healthy people across ages. Study-level points and caveats: More naive CD4+ cells and higher diversity were found in long-lived than in aged donors. Using unsorted PBMCs precluded a conclusive naive versus antigen-experienced comparison.

Primed by a sample-barcoded 5' primer and a J-beta primer mix, a second PCR proceeded for roughly 7 to 11 cycles. One entry per CDR3 protein, called by TCRdb with MiXCR from the 5' RACE reads. In the table there are about 1.5 million distinct CDR3 sequences, approximately 39% of which are singletons. V dropped 3 bases and J dropped 5 bases, with 14 bases sitting between them. The CDR3 runs 15 residues. Total RNA, at least 5.5 micrograms per sample, came from PBMCs. This clonotype was seen many times. What it binds is unknown. The genes are TRBV12-3 or TRBV12-4 and TRBJ2-1; tentative D call: TRBD1 (5 bases). The specimen was blood. The receptor comes from a woman younger than 35 in good health. CDR3 nucleotide sequence: TGTGCCAGCAGTTTTATAAGGGGCCCCGACAATGAGCAGTTCTTC. This translates into CASSFIRGPDNEQFF.